This T cell receptor delta chain stems from a study of γδ T cells in repeated Plasmodium falciparum infection (dated by TCRdb to the early 2020s). Study-wide context: Malian children exposed to intense seasonal malaria transmission were enrolled in the natural-infection arm and compared with Australian children matched for age and gender. Malian gammadelta TCR repertoires were analysed cross-sectionally in periods with no transmission and longitudinally across episodes of acute febrile malaria. Using both natural infection in Mali and controlled human malaria infection, the study looked at the way repeated Plasmodium falciparum infection shapes the human gammadelta T cell repertoire. Four to six malaria-naive U.S. adults underwent four controlled human malaria infections by bites from P. falciparum NF54-infected Anopheles stephensi mosquitoes over approximately 620 days. Samples from controlled-infection subjects were taken at baseline, right before selected infections, and 21 days after each infection. Broader findings and caveats from the paper: Because the controlled-infection cohort was small, analysis of inter-individual variability in gammadelta T cell responses was limited. Generalizability was limited because the Malian cohort was drawn from a small rural village of predominantly one ethnic group.

The sample holds a few counts of this clone. Its antigen is unknown. This likely stems from a read error, as it lies one base from a far larger clone. Other DNA sequences of this sample code for an identical CDR3. The protocol used for the library was multiplex PCR. The run used an Illumina MiSeq. From each sorted gammadelta T cell sample, both TCR gamma (TRG) and TCR delta (TRD) chains were sequenced. The study's own analysis went as follows. The repertoire analyses used clonotype tree plots, the accumulated frequency of the top 20 clonotypes, and diversity index (DI) and D75 metrics. TCRdb called clones from the public reads with CATT, and repeated DNA sequences were later combined into one row. The V and J calls and clone size come from TCRdb's table, not from the authors' own analysis. This sample lists about 57,000 delta-chain clones; 1.7% were detected once. Together, the top ten hold about 15% of the sample.

The TCR was taken from a pool of human donors (malaria-infected and uninfected, not separated). The specimen sequenced was gamma-delta T cells from blood.

The nucleotide sequence is TGTGCTCTTGGGGAATTTTTTCGTGGCGATAATGGGGGGCTGTACACCGATAAACTCATCTTT. Translated, this gives CALGEFFRGDNGGLYTDKLIF. The chain employs TRDV1 and TRDJ1; perhaps TRDD3 is the D gene, with 6 bases matching. The J gene, left out of TCRdb, was set here by checking the DNA against germline. CDR1 and CDR2, per the germline V gene, are TSWWSYY and QGS. V loses 2 bases of germline sequence and J loses 0 bases, and the interval between the two ends is 28 bases. The CDR3 measures 21 amino acids from cysteine to phenylalanine. Just CDR3 DNA is preserved here, 63 bases in frame from base 1.